There are many counts of the clone carrying this T cell receptor beta chain. Its antigen is still unknown. The data originate from a study of CD8 T cells in ankylosing spondylitis. Study-wide findings and caveats: Clones that were linked to disease were CD8+ and were relatively rare in peripheral blood. Reports say disease-linked clones showed up significantly more in matched ankylosing spondylitis synovial fluid. Characteristic of ankylosing spondylitis blood, it appeared, was a TCR beta motif comprising several highly homologous variants. Earlier authors reported some of these motif variants in reactive arthritis synovial fluid and blood.

TCRdb used MiXCR to reprocess the 5' RACE reads, holding one entry per CDR3 protein. The sample shows some 250,000 distinct CDR3 sequences, around 10% of them seen only once. Germline lookup yields CDR1 MNHNS and CDR2 SASEGT. The CDR3 is made up of 14 amino acids. Trimming left V 5 bases short and J 1 base short, with 8 bases between. Sequencing was performed on blood, either unsorted or a sorted T cell fraction (not recorded which). The clonotype comes from a male donor with ankylosing spondylitis or in good health (not recorded which). The rearrangement joins TRBV6-1 to TRBJ2-2; a weak D match, TRBD1 (5 bases). This chain's CDR3 is CASSPGWNTGELFF. The DNA of the CDR3 is TGTGCCAGCAGTCCAGGGTGGAACACCGGGGAGCTGTTTTTT.